Given below is one T cell receptor beta chain in context. With 0 bases removed from V and 2 bases from J, the gap between germline ends came to 10 bases. CDR1 is KGHSH and CDR2 is LQKENI in the germline V gene. CDR3 length equals 15 residues. TCRdb called the RT-PCR reads again in MiXCR, with one record for every CDR3 protein. This sample yields hundreds of thousands of distinct CDR3 sequences, of which 12% to 15% are seen a single time; roughly 3.9% belongs to the top ten. The sample consisted of memory CD4+ T cells from blood. This clonotype originated in a female donor in good health, serving as a healthy control. The chain is built from TRBV18 and TRBJ2-5; perhaps TRBD2 as D (6 bases). The CDR3 sequence is CASSPPVADQETQYF. Written as DNA, the CDR3 is TGTGCCAGCTCACCACCTGTAGCGGATCAAGAGACCCAGTACTTC.